This T cell receptor beta chain comes out of a study of CD8 T cells in Susac syndrome. CD8+ and CD4+ blood T cells underwent TCR beta sequencing. Negative isolation was applied to CD8+ and CD4+ T cells, and FACS enrichment was applied to TEMRA cells. Note on this clonotype: Its antigen is unknown.

Random hexamers were used to reverse transcribe an amount of roughly 0.45 to 1 ug RNA. Using its own MiXCR run on the immunoSEQ multiplex PCR reads, TCRdb lists one record per CDR3 protein. The table has some 190,000 distinct CDR3 sequences, around 96% seen once. General study results and limits: Regarding the TCR sequencing and HLA analysis, the study admitted that a relatively small number of individuals were involved.

This CDR3 region has 15 residues. Losses at the gene ends were 8 bases for V and 2 bases for J; bases not matched to a gene: 8. CDR1 and CDR2 from the germline V gene are MGHDK and SYGVNS. This chain links TRBV25-1 with TRBJ2-3; 9 bases map to TRBD2. The sequenced sample consisted of CD4+ T cells from PBMCs. The sequence was collected from a human donor in good health. CDR3 DNA sequence: TGTGCCAGCGGAGCGGGAGGCAGAGTCACAGATACGCAGTATTTT. Translated: CASGAGGRVTDTQYF.